The clone carrying this T cell receptor (beta chain) occurred many times. What it recognizes is unknown. The CDR3 sequence is 13 residues long. Trimming pared 0 bases from V and 10 bases from J, leaving 9 bases between. This specimen comes from a study of neurological immune-mediated disorders. Time point indicated: technical triplicate 3. 2 million unsorted PBMCs were stored in RNAlater at -80 °C before RNA extraction. One entry per CDR3 protein, called by TCRdb with MiXCR from the 5' RACE reads. This table holds approximately 40,000 distinct CDR3 sequences, about 22% found once. Points from the study as a whole: Patients with HTLV-1-associated myelopathy had the highest level of TCR clonal expansion, whereas patients with multiple sclerosis had the lowest level, falling beneath the level found in healthy controls.

The chain couples TRBV12-3 or TRBV12-4 to TRBJ1-4; D not certain. This clonotype originated in a man aged 55 to 70 with HTLV-1-associated myelopathy (HAM/TSP). Sample: PBMCs. DNA of the CDR3: TGTGCCAGCAGTTTAGCGATAGCCACAAAACTGTTTTTT. Translating gives CASSLAIATKLFF.